This TCR beta chain was sequenced during a study of blood T cell repertoires in COVID-19. Study processing details: Scientists estimated how many nucleated cells there were by amplifying reference gene primers. Here immunoSEQ multiplex PCR was the method, and the copy in TCRdb shows in-frame clones only, minus some. From that table come the V and J calls and clone size; the DNA was used to work out D and trimming. The table shows 150,000 to 200,000 clones, with 80% to 90% occurring only once. The V gene lost 5 bases and the J gene lost 5 bases, with 6 bases spanning the gap. CDR1 is GTSNPN, CDR2 SVGIG, per germline (reference sequence). This CDR3 has 11 residues.

V gene TRBV30 combines with J gene TRBJ2-2; possible D gene TRBD1, 5 bases. Material for sequencing was peripheral blood. The clonotype comes from a man in his sixties with acute or convalescent COVID-19. CDR3 in amino acids: CAWGHTGELFF. The CDR3 DNA sequence: TGTGCCTGGGGACATACCGGGGAGCTGTTTTTT.